The clone carrying this T cell receptor (beta chain) occurred many times. Its cognate antigen is unknown. Naive CD8 libraries were made from around 18,000 to 910,000 sorted cells, and they used 10%, 30% or 50% RNA. Sorting was used to obtain naive CD8 T cells (CD8+CD4-CCR7+CD45RA+). The data derive from a study of molecular identifiers for immune sequencing clone quantification. Trimming pared 3 bases from V and 2 bases from J, leaving 13 bases between. The CDR3 contains 15 residues. Per the germline V gene, CDR1 is SGHDN and CDR2 is FVKESK. Study-level results: Underestimated sizes of highly expanded clones could result from identical TCR molecules that share a barcode.

Previously described methods and listed TCR primers were employed for the bulk TCR libraries. MiXCR, run by TCRdb on the PCR reads, gives a single entry per CDR3 protein. This table has 40,000 or so distinct CDR3 sequences, roughly a fifth appearing once. The material sequenced was naive CD8+ T cells from blood, with Jurkat cell RNA spiked in. The sample's subset: FACS-sorted CD8+CD4-CCR7+CD45RA+ naive T cells. The genes are TRBV14 and TRBJ1-1; D possibly corresponds to TRBD1 (5 bases). This TCR derives from a human donor in good health. Some libraries in this study had Jurkat cell RNA spiked in. Here the CDR3 reads CASSHIATVNTEAFF. The CDR3 coding sequence is TGTGCCAGCAGCCACATTGCGACAGTCAACACTGAAGCTTTCTTT.